What follows is one T cell receptor beta chain and its context. This clone's antigen is unknown. No base quality information exists; no much larger clone differs at one position. Genomic DNA was isolated using the Qiagen DNeasy kit from unsorted PBMCs as well as from negatively selected CD4+ and CD8+ fractions. TCR beta CDR3 regions were subjected to amplification by immunoSEQ multiplex PCR with primers that anneal to V and J segments. A synthetic immune receptor repertoire was used to minimize amplification bias, and remaining bias was computationally removed after sequencing. The authors' analysis ran thus. Repertoire diversity was quantified as the Shannon entropy index using custom Python scripts. Unsorted, CD4+ and CD8+ repertoires were examined separately, except in combined analyses, for which CD4+ and CD8+ sequences were merged in silico. A clone counted as expanded when the clone's frequency after treatment rose at least 2-fold relative to C1D1, and clones undetected at baseline were given a pseudocount of 0.5. Singleton clones were defined as clones with 0 or 1 copy at C1D1, and non-singleton clones were defined as clones with 2 or more copies. Clones expanded in unsorted samples were labelled as CD4+, CD8+ or unknown by matching protein sequences in sorted samples from the same patient. Wilcoxon tests on paired samples were used to test diversity changes from C1D1 to C4D1. TCRdb's version of the immuneACCESS table is confined to in-frame rearrangements and falls short of the full clone set. An unresolved V gene accounts for under half of the shortfall where checked; the remainder is of unknown origin. V, J and clone size are those of that table, while D and trimming were read from the DNA. The sample contains about 94,000 clones, 75% to 90% of them found a single time. The ten largest clones capture around 10% of the sample.

The sample is drawn from a study of PD-1 blockade in classical Hodgkin lymphoma (TCRdb year 2020). Notes on the research overall: Nivolumab dosing was 3 mg/kg intravenously every 2 weeks, continuing until either disease progression or unacceptable toxicity. A peripheral blood immune signature of response to PD-1 blockade in classical Hodgkin lymphoma was defined using TCR beta sequencing and CyTOF. Broader findings and caveats from the paper: Trial patients achieving complete response had baseline diversity similar to newly diagnosed patients, whereas partial responders and progressors had significantly lower diversity. By C4D1, a significant rise was seen in CD4+ TCR diversity but not in CD8+ TCR diversity (p=0.0027 vs p=0.16), and the rise was most apparent among complete responders (p=0.02). Baseline TCR diversity was reported as lower in newly diagnosed patients than in healthy donors, and lower still in relapsed/refractory patients. The study was restricted to a single clinical trial cohort, and the causes of repertoire differences, possibly disease activity or prior therapy, were left undefined. Lower diversity was observed in patients in whom nivolumab was started less than 1 year after ASCT, and these patients were excluded from later analyses so that confounding by immune reconstitution would be avoided.

Interpreted using the paper, the time point label stands for: cycle 2 day 1 (C2D1) of nivolumab. Every trial patient had relapsed after autologous stem cell transplantation, and cohorts A, B and C differed in prior brentuximab vedotin exposure. A total of 56 patients with relapsed/refractory classical Hodgkin lymphoma made up the trial cohort, and each patient's best overall response was complete response, partial response or progressive disease. Trial patients were treated with single-agent nivolumab in the multi-cohort phase II CheckMate 205 trial. Best overall response was determined by an independent review committee according to the 2007 International Working Group response criteria. Trial PBMCs were collected just before the start of nivolumab (C1D1) and during therapy at cycle 2 day 1 and cycle 4 day 1. Peripheral blood was collected in 8 mL Vacutainer Cell Preparation Tubes, from which PBMCs were isolated by centrifugation and then cryopreserved.

From the cysteine up to the phenylalanine, the CDR3 has a length of 12 residues. Just CDR3 DNA is preserved here, 36 bases in frame from base 1. V gives up 10 bases and J gives up 1 base, and the segment between their germline ends measures 8 bases. The germline V gene yields SNHLY for CDR1 and FYNNEI for CDR2. The sequencing here drew on peripheral blood mononuclear cells (PBMCs), taken before the second cycle of nivolumab. The V gene is TRBV2 and the J gene is TRBJ2-1, with an unclear D gene assignment. The clonotype originates from a human donor with classical Hodgkin lymphoma. The bases read TGTGCCACCAGCAGGTCCTACAATGAGCAGTTCTTC. It is translated as CATSRSYNEQFF.